These 6 T cell receptor beta chains were all obtained from the same sample, sequenced in a study of T cell repertoires in cytomegalovirus infection. TCRdb redid the calling of the reads with MiXCR, one entry per CDR3 protein. The table records under 300,000 distinct CDR3 sequences, 10% to 15% of them present only once. Sequenced material: PBMCs. Every receptor here comes from a human donor in good health (CMV status not recorded). Some clones in this sample may be carry-over from other donors' samples.

This clonotype was seen at least ten times. The rearrangement links TRBV7-2 to TRBJ2-7; either TRBD1 or TRBD2 may fit D (6 bases each). The germline V gene encodes CDR1 SGHTA and CDR2 FQGNSA. The CDR3 totals 15 residues. V was shortened by 1 base and J by 6 bases, with 16 bases between the two germline ends. CDR3: CASSLGGAGGSEQYF. The CDR3 nucleotides are TGTGCCAGCAGCTTAGGGGGGGCGGGTGGCAGCGAGCAGTACTTC.

This clonotype was found a few times. The chain employs TRBV25-1 and TRBJ1-2; D unclear. The CDR3 is 12 amino acids. Germline V gene sequence: CDR1 MGHDK, CDR2 SYGVNS. Trimming removed 4 bases from V and 6 bases from J, with 9 bases in between. CDR3 in amino acids: CASSGGTNGYTF. The CDR3, as DNA: TGTGCCAGCAGTGGTGGAACGAATGGCTACACCTTC.

Ten or more counts support this clonotype. The chain links TRBV7-2 to TRBJ2-7; 8 bases agree with TRBD1. Germline V gene data show CDR1 as SGHTA and CDR2 as FQGNSA. After removal of 5 bases from V and 2 bases from J, the junction contained 8 bases not matched to a gene. The CDR3 contains 15 residues. The CDR3 DNA reads as TGTGCCAGCAGCCCCCGGACAGGGATCCCCTACGAGCAGTACTTC. It translates to CASSPRTGIPYEQYF.

This clonotype was seen at least ten times. V is TRBV19 and J is TRBJ2-1; the match to TRBD1 covers 10 bases. Germline-derived CDR1 and CDR2 are LNHDA and SQIVND (reference sequence). V shed 0 bases and J 10 bases; nucleotides not matched to a gene: 6. The CDR3 covers 15 residues. The CDR3 loop reads CASSIDTGQGDEQFF. The CDR3 coding sequence is TGTGCCAGTAGTATAGACACCGGACAGGGGGACGAGCAGTTCTTC.

This clonotype was counted at least ten times. V and J are TRBV6-1 and TRBJ2-4; possible D gene TRBD1, 6 bases. The CDR3 contains 15 residues. Germline V gene lookup returns CDR1 MNHNS and CDR2 SASEGT. V was shortened by 4 bases and J by 1 base, with 11 bases between the two germline ends. The CDR3 DNA reads TGTGCCAGCAGTGTTTCAGGGGACGCCAAAAACATTCAGTACTTC. Its translation: CASSVSGDAKNIQYF.

V is TRBV28 and J is TRBJ2-5; D gene unclear. This CDR3 comprises 13 residues. V was cut by 3 bases and J by 2 bases, with 7 bases left in between. Germline loops: CDR1 MDHEN, CDR2 SYDVKM. The CDR3 DNA is TGTGCCAGCAGTTTTGAGTATCAAGAGACCCAGTACTTC. Amino acid sequence: CASSFEYQETQYF.